The 20 T cell receptor beta chains listed next were all sequenced from one sample in a study of T cell repertoires in cytomegalovirus infection. Using its own MiXCR run on the reads, TCRdb lists one record per CDR3 protein. The sample consists of around 530,000 distinct CDR3 sequences, about 15% of them appearing once. Sequencing was performed on CD8+ T cells from PBMCs. The receptors were sampled from a human donor in good health (CMV status not recorded). Some clones in this sample may be carry-over from other donors' samples.

CDR3 amino acids: CASGFWSSYNEQFF. CDR3 sequence (DNA): TGTGCTAGTGGTTTCTGGAGCTCCTACAATGAGCAGTTCTTC. The V and J genes are TRBV12-5 and TRBJ2-1; D is undetermined. The CDR3 has 14 residues. Between the trimmed V and J ends, which lost 3 bases and 0 bases, there was a span of 6 bases. The V gene's germline CDR1 is LGHNT and CDR2 FRNRAP.

This clonotype was detected many times. The genes are TRBV7-9 and TRBJ2-7; D is uncertain. The V gene lost 4 bases and the J gene lost 4 bases, with 11 bases spanning the gap. This CDR3 spans 13 amino acids. CDR1 is SEHNR, CDR2 FQNEAQ, per germline (reference sequence). This CDR3 reads CASSWGNEYEQYF. For the CDR3, the DNA is TGTGCCAGCAGCTGGGGTAACGAGTACGAGCAGTACTTC.

In this sample, this clonotype turned up a few times. V usage is TRBV11-2 and J usage is TRBJ1-2; D is undetermined. The CDR3 is 15 amino acids. Germline V CDR1 and CDR2: SGHAT, FQNNGV. Trimming left V 5 bases short and J 4 bases short, with 17 bases between. Written as DNA, the CDR3 is TGTGCCAGCAGCGCTTCCCGAGGCTTTTTCTATGGCTACACCTTC. Translated: CASSASRGFFYGYTF. The complete variable domain, with remaining parts taken from reference TRBV11-2 and TRBJ1-2, reads EAGVAQSPRYKIIEKRQSVAFWCNPISGHATLYWYQQILGQGPKLLIQFQNNGVVDDSQLPKDRFSAERLKGVDSTLKIQPAKLEDSAVYLCASSASRGFFYGYTFGSGTRLTVV.

This clonotype was counted ten times or more. The chain couples TRBV20-1 to TRBJ2-7; TRBD2 agrees at 7 bases. Germline-derived CDR1 and CDR2 are DFQATT and SNEGSKA (reference sequence). V dropped 6 bases and J dropped 5; count of bases not matched to a gene: 13. The CDR3 totals 14 residues. CDR3 sequence (DNA): TGCAGTGCAGGGAGGGGAGCGGGAAACCACGAGCAGTACTTC. It codes for CSAGRGAGNHEQYF.

This clonotype was found a few times. CDR3 loop: CASSSSGTGPLETQYF. The CDR3 DNA follows: TGTGCCAGCAGCTCCTCAGGGACAGGCCCTCTGGAGACCCAGTACTTC. The chain combines TRBV5-6 with TRBJ2-5; the match to TRBD1 covers 8 bases. The CDR3 is 16 amino acids. After removal of 3 bases from V and 5 bases from J, the junction contained 12 bases not matched to a gene. Germline CDR1 is SGHDT and CDR2 is YYEEEE.

The chain carries TRBV28 and TRBJ2-1; D is tentatively TRBD1 or TRBD2 (5 bases each). This CDR3 comprises 15 residues. Germline CDR1 and CDR2: MDHEN and SYDVKM. V was cut by 5 bases and J by 5 bases, with 16 bases left in between. The CDR3 here is CASSPFWDLHNEQFF. The CDR3 DNA sequence: TGTGCCAGCAGTCCTTTTTGGGACCTGCACAATGAGCAGTTCTTC.

This chain joins TRBV6-2 or TRBV6-3 and TRBJ2-2; D gene uncertain. V was cut by 5 bases and J by 6 bases, with 4 bases left in between. Germline values: CDR1 MNHEY, CDR2 SVGEGT. This CDR3 is built from 11 residues. CDR3 region: CASSAAGELFF. CDR3 bases: TGTGCCAGCAGTGCAGCCGGGGAGCTGTTTTTT.

The rearrangement links TRBV4-2 to TRBJ2-1; TRBD2 aligns across 7 bases. Trimming cost V 4 bases and J 4 bases; bases outside gene matches: 7. Per germline, CDR1 LGHNA and CDR2 YNFKEQ. This CDR3 contains 15 residues. The CDR3 loop is CASSPLGEGYNEQFF. The CDR3 coding sequence is TGTGCCAGCAGCCCTCTCGGGGAGGGTTACAATGAGCAGTTCTTC.

This clonotype was detected many times. The J gene is TRBJ2-3, the V gene TRBV27; a possible D gene is TRBD2 (6 bases). The CDR3 length is 15 residues. Trimming pared 5 bases from V and 4 bases from J, leaving 16 bases between. CDR1 is MNHEY and CDR2 is SMNVEV in the germline V gene (reference sequence). CDR3 sequence reads: CASSPPGREADTQYF. DNA of the CDR3: TGTGCCAGCAGTCCGCCCGGCAGGGAGGCAGATACGCAGTATTTT.

Points on this clonotype: This sequence may be a read error, since a much larger clone differs from it by one base. The rearrangement joins TRBV5-5 to TRBJ2-5; D is possibly TRBD1 (5 bases). V lost 4 bases and J 3 bases, leaving 13 bases between the germline ends. This CDR3 has 14 residues. Per the germline V gene, CDR1 is SGHKS and CDR2 is YYEKEE (reference sequence). The CDR3 protein is CASSPPIGEETQYF. The CDR3 nucleotides are TGTGCCAGCAGCCCTCCCATAGGGGAAGAGACCCAGTACTTC.

This clonotype was observed at least ten times. The rearrangement links TRBV7-6 to TRBJ2-7; 7 bases line up with TRBD2. The CDR3 is made up of 14 amino acids. The V and J ends lost 5 bases and 5 bases, in that order; junction bases with no gene match: 9. The germline CDR1 and CDR2 sequences are SGHVS and FNYEAQ. CDR3 bases: TGTGCCAGCAGCCAAGCGGGACGGCAAGACGAGCAGTACTTC. Protein: CASSQAGRQDEQYF.

There are a few counts of this clonotype. This chain links TRBV19 with TRBJ2-7; possibly TRBD1 for D (6 bases). The CDR3 loop spans 12 amino acids. Per the germline V gene, CDR1 is LNHDA and CDR2 is SQIVND (reference sequence). V was pared by 8 bases and J by 3 bases, with 11 bases between. DNA for the CDR3: TGTGCCAGTGGGGACACCTTCTACGAGCAGTACTTC. Its protein is CASGDTFYEQYF.

The sample holds a few counts of this clonotype. The rearrangement links TRBV4-1 to TRBJ2-7; D may correspond to TRBD1 or TRBD2 (5 bases each). The CDR3 covers 14 residues. Germline values: CDR1 MGHRA, CDR2 YSYEKL. V lost 0 bases, J lost 7 bases, and 13 bases lay in between. CDR3 amino acids: CASSQDRGLGEQYF. For the CDR3, the DNA is TGCGCCAGCAGCCAAGATCGGGGCTTGGGAGAGCAGTACTTC.

This clonotype appeared many times. The chain employs TRBV7-9 and TRBJ2-1; D not resolved. CDR1 and CDR2 (germline): SEHNR, FQNEAQ (reference sequence). V lost 4 bases and J lost 8, with 12 bases in between. The CDR3 covers 13 residues. As DNA, the CDR3 is TGTGCCAGCAGCTATGTCCATCGCGATGAGCAGTTCTTC. Amino acids: CASSYVHRDEQFF. Full variable domain (outside the CDR3, taken from reference TRBV7-9 and TRBJ2-1): DTGVSQNPRHKITKRGQNVTFRCDPISEHNRLYWYRQTLGQGPEFLTYFQNEAQLEKSRLLSDRFSAERPKGSFSTLEIQRTEQGDSAMYLCASSYVHRDEQFFGPGTRLTVL.

The chain recombines TRBV28 with TRBJ2-7; D unclear. Trimming stripped 8 bases from V and 5 bases from J, with 19 bases between. Per germline, CDR1 MDHEN and CDR2 SYDVKM. The CDR3 extends over 14 amino acids. CDR3 nucleotide sequence: TGTGCCAGCCCTCCCACCCACCCAGACGACGAGCAGTACTTC. Protein sequence: CASPPTHPDDEQYF. Full variable domain (outside the CDR3, taken from reference TRBV28 and TRBJ2-7): DVKVTQSSRYLVKRTGEKVFLECVQDMDHENMFWYRQDPGLGLRLIYFSYDVKMKEKGDIPEGYSVSREKKERFSLILESASTNQTSMYLCASPPTHPDDEQYFGPGTRLTVT.

This clonotype was observed at least ten times. The rearrangement links TRBV7-3 to TRBJ2-1; 8 bases are a match to TRBD2. Trimming cost V 2 bases and J 5 bases; bases outside gene matches: 5. Germline V gene sequence: CDR1 SGHTA, CDR2 FQGTGA. The CDR3 is 15 amino acids. The CDR3 DNA sequence: TGTGCCAGCAGCTTAGGCGGGAGGACCAACAATGAGCAGTTCTTC. It translates to CASSLGGRTNNEQFF.

This clonotype came up a few times. The V call is TRBV9, the J call TRBJ2-7; D is unclear. Germline V lookup: CDR1 SGDLS, CDR2 YYNGEE. The CDR3 is 15 amino acids. Trimming removed 0 bases at V and 0 bases at J, with 10 bases between. The CDR3 is CASSVGAISSYEQYF. The CDR3 DNA reads as TGTGCCAGCAGCGTAGGAGCGATTAGCTCCTACGAGCAGTACTTC.

This clonotype was detected a few times. The CDR3 sequence is CATRDSREYGYTF. The CDR3 DNA sequence: TGTGCCACCAGGGACTCGCGGGAATATGGCTACACCTTC. This sequence joins TRBV24-1 and TRBJ1-2; D is undetermined. The CDR3 sequence is 13 residues long. V dropped 7 bases and J dropped 5 bases, with 13 bases sitting between them. Germline CDR1 reads KGHDR; CDR2 reads SFDVKD.

A remark on this clonotype: The CDR3 carries no conserved terminal phenylalanine or tryptophan, so it likely arises from a read error. The DNA is omitted, as the CDR3 cannot be located on it reliably, and the CDR3 follows TCRdb's listing. The chain joins TRBV20-1 to TRBJ1-5. Germline assignment: CDR1 DFQATT and CDR2 SNEGSKA (reference sequence). The CDR3 numbers 10 amino acids, ends counted. Here the CDR3 reads CSARDKGSER.

CDR3 bases: TGTGCCAGTAGTGACTTGGACGGCCCGACTAAAGCTTTCTTT. Amino acid sequence: CASSDLDGPTKAFF. This chain links TRBV19 with TRBJ1-1; D is unclear. Trimming took 5 bases from V and 9 from J, leaving 19 bases between them. Germline CDR1 is LNHDA and CDR2 is SQIVND (reference sequence). The CDR3 spans 14 residues.